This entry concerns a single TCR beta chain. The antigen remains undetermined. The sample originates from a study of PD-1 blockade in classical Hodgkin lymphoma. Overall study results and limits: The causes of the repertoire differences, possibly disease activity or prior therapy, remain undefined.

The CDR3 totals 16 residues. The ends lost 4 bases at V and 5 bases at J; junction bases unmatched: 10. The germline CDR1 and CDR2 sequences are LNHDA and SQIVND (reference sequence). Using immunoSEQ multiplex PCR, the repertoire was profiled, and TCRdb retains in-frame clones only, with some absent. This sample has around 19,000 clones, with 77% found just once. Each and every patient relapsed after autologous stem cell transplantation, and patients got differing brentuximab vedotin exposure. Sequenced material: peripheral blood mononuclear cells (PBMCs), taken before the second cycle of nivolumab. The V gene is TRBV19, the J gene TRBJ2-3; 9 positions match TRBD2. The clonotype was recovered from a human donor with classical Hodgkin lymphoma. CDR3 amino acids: CASSTPLAGTGDTQYF. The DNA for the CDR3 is TGTGCCAGTAGTACCCCTCTAGCGGGGACGGGAGATACGCAGTATTTT. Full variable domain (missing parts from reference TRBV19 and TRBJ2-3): DGGITQSPKYLFRKEGQNVTLSCEQNLNHDAMYWYRQDPGQGLRLIYYSQIVNDFQKGDIAEGYSVSREKKESFPLTVTSAQKNPTAFYLCASSTPLAGTGDTQYFGPGTRLTVL.